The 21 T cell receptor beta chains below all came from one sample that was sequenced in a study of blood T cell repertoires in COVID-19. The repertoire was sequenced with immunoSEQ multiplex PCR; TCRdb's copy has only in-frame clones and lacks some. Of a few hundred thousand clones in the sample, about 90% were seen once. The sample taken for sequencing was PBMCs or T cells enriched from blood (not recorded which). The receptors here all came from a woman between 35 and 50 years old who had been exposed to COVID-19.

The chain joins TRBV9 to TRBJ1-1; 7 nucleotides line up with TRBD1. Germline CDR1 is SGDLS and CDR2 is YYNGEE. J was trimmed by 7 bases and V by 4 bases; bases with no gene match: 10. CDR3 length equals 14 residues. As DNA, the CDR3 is TGTGCCAGCAGCCCAGACCCGACAGGGCTTGAAGCTTTCTTT. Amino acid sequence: CASSPDPTGLEAFF.

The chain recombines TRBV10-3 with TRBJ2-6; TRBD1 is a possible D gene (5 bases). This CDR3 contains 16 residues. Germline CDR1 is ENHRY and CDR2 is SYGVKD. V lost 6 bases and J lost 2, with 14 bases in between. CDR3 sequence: CAIRKDMGPGANVLTF. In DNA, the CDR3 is TGTGCCATCAGAAAGGACATGGGGCCTGGGGCCAACGTCCTGACTTTC.

The chain's CDR3 is CASQQGGSTYEQYF. Here the CDR3 DNA reads TGTGCCAGCCAACAGGGGGGATCAACCTACGAGCAGTACTTC. The chain couples TRBV28 to TRBJ2-7; 8 bases match TRBD1. This CDR3 comprises 14 residues. The ends lost 8 bases at V and 2 bases at J; junction bases unmatched: 8. Germline CDR1 reads MDHEN; CDR2 reads SYDVKM.

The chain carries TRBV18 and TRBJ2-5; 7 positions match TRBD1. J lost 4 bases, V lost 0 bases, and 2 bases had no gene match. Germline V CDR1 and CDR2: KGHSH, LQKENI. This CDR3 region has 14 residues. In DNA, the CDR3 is TGTGCCAGCTCACCACCAGGGGGCAGAGAGACCCAGTACTTC. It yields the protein CASSPPGGRETQYF.

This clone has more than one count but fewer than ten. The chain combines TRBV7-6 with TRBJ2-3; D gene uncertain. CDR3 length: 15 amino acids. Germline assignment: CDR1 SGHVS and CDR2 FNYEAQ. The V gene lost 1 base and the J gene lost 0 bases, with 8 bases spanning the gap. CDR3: CASSLVFGSTDTQYF. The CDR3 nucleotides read TGTGCCAGCAGCTTAGTGTTCGGGAGCACAGATACGCAGTATTTT.

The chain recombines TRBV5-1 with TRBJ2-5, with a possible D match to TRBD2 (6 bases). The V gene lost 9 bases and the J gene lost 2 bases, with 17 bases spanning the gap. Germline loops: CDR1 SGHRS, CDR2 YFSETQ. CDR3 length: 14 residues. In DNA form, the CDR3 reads TGCGCCAACTCTCCGGGACTCCGACAAGAGACCCAGTACTTC. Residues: CANSPGLRQETQYF.

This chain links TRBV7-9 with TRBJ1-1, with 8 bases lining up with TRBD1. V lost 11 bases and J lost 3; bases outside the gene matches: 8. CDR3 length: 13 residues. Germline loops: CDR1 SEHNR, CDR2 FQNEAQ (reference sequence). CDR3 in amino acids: CALLTGGDTEAFF. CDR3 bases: TGTGCCTTATTAACAGGGGGGGACACTGAAGCTTTCTTT.

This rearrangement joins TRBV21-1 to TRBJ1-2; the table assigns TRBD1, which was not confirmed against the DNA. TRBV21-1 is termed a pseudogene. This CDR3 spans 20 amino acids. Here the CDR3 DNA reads TGTGCCAGCAGCCCCCGAAGGGGATCCAGGGATAATATTGGCAACTATGGCTACACCTTC. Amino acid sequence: CASSPRRGSRDNIGNYGYTF.

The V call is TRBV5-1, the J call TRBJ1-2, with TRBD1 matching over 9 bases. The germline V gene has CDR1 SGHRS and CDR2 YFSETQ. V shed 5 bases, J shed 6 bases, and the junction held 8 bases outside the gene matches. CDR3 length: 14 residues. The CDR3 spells CASSSPGQGDGYTF. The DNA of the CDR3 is TGCGCCAGCAGTTCCCCGGGACAGGGAGATGGCTACACCTTC.

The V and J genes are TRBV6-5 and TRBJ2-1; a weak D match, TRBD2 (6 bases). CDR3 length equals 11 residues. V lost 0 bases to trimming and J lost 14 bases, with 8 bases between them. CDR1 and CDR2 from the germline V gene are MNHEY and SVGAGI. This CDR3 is CASSYSGTEFF. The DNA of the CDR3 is TGTGCCAGCAGTTACTCTGGGACTGAGTTCTTC.

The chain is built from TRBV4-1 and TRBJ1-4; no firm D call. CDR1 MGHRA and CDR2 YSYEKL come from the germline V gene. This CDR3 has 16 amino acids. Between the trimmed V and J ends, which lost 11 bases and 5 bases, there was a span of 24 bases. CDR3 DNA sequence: TGCGCCCGCTTCCCCAGAGGGATGAGCCCAAATGAAAAACTGTTTTTT. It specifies CARFPRGMSPNEKLFF.

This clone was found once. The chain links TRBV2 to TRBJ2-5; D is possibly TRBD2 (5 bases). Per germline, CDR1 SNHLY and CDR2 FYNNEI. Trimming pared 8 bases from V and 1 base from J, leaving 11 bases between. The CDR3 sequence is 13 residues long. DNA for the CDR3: TGTGCCAGCGGGGAAGGGAGCCAAGAGACCCAGTACTTC. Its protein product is CASGEGSQETQYF.

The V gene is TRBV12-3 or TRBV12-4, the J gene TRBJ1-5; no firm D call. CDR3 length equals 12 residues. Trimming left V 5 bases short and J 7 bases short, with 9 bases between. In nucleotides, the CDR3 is TGTGCCAGCAGTCCGGGTCGCCAGCCCCAGCATTTT. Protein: CASSPGRQPQHF.

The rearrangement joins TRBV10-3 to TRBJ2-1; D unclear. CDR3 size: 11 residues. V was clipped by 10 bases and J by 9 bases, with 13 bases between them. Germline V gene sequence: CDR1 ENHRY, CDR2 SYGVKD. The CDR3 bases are TGTGCCAGCGCAGGTCTCGCTGAGCAGTTCTTC. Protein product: CASAGLAEQFF.

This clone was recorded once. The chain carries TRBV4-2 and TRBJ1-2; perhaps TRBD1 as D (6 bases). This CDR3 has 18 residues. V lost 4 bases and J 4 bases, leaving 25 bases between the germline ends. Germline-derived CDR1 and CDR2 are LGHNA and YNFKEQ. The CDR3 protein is CASSPSWAGARPLYGYTF. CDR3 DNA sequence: TGTGCCAGCAGCCCCTCGTGGGCAGGGGCCCGGCCTCTCTATGGCTACACCTTC.

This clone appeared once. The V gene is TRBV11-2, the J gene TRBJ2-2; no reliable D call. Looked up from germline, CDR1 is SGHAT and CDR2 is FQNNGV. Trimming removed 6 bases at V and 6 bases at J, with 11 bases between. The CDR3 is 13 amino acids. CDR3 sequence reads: CASRSPRAGELFF. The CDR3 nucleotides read TGTGCCAGCAGATCCCCCCGGGCCGGGGAGCTGTTTTTT.

This CDR3 is CASGPSRSGQFNEKLFF. The CDR3 region has the DNA TGTGCCAGCGGACCATCGAGGAGCGGGCAGTTTAATGAAAAACTGTTTTTT. V gene TRBV27 combines with J gene TRBJ1-4; D remains unclear. Germline values: CDR1 MNHEY, CDR2 SMNVEV (reference sequence). V was shortened by 8 bases and J by 4 bases, with 23 bases between the two germline ends. There are 17 residues in the CDR3.

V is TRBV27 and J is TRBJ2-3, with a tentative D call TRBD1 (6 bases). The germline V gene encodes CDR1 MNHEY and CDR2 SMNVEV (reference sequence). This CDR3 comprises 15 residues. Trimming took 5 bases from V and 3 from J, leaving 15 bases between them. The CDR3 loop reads CASSGLGAITDTQYF. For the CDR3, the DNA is TGTGCCAGCAGTGGATTGGGGGCAATAACAGATACGCAGTATTTT.

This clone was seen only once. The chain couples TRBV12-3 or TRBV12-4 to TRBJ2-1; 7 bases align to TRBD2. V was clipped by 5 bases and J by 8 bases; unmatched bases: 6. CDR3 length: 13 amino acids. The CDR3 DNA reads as TGTGCCAGCAGTCCTATACTAGCGTATGAGCAGTTCTTC. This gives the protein CASSPILAYEQFF.

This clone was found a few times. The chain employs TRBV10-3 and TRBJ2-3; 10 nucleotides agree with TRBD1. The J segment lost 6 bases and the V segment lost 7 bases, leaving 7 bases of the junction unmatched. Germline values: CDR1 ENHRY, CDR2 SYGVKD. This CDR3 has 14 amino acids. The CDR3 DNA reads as TGTGCCATCATGGCGGGACAGGGGCGGGATACGCAGTATTTT. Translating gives CAIMAGQGRDTQYF.

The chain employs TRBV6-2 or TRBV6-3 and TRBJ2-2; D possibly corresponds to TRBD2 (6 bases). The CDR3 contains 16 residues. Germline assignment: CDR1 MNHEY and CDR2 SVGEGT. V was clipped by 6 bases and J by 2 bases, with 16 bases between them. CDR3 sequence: CASSPRLAENTGELFF. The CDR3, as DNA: TGTGCCAGCAGCCCCCGCTTAGCGGAAAACACCGGGGAGCTGTTTTTT.